What follows are 23 T cell receptor beta chains derived from one specimen sequenced in a study of CD8+ T cells in alopecia areata. Treatment in this sample: oral pan-JAK inhibitor, 5-10 mg twice daily. Reverse transcribed after extraction, RNA yielded cDNA as the sequencing template. Generated by immunoSEQ multiplex PCR, the TCRdb table keeps only in-frame clones and is missing some. The sample lists around 120,000 clones; around 63% were seen once. The specimen was CD4+ T cells sorted from blood, collected at week 4, from a patient treated with tofacitinib. These receptors came from a human donor with alopecia areata.

This chain connects TRBV9 to TRBJ1-2; no reliable D call. Deletions cut 0 bases from V and 7 bases from J, with 10 bases between. Germline assignment: CDR1 SGDLS and CDR2 YYNGEE. The CDR3 has 13 amino acids. CDR3 sequence reads: CASSVDPNSGYTF. The CDR3 DNA is TGTGCCAGCAGCGTAGACCCGAACAGTGGCTACACCTTC.

The chain uses TRBV7-9 and TRBJ1-4; TRBD1 agrees at 9 bases. The CDR3 consists of 14 residues. J gave up 4 bases and V 6 bases, and 3 bases lay outside the gene matches. Germline V gives CDR1 SEHNR, CDR2 FQNEAQ (reference sequence). CDR3 bases: TGTGCCAGCAGATCGGACAGGGGTAATGAAAAACTGTTTTTT. It translates to CASRSDRGNEKLFF.

This chain connects TRBV18 to TRBJ1-2; 7 bases line up with TRBD1. Trimming removed 3 bases from V and 6 bases from J; junction bases left unmatched: 7. The germline gives CDR1 KGHSH, CDR2 LQKENI. This CDR3 spans 14 amino acids. The CDR3 coding sequence is TGTGCCAGCTCACCGACCATCGGACAGGATGGCTACACCTTC. Translation: CASSPTIGQDGYTF.

The chain joins TRBV5-1 to TRBJ2-3; no clear D gene. V shed 2 bases and J shed 5 bases, with 3 bases lying between them. CDR3 length: 11 residues. Germline CDR1 reads SGHRS; CDR2 reads YFSETQ. The CDR3 region is CASSFGDTQYF. CDR3 DNA: TGCGCCAGCAGCTTTGGAGATACGCAGTATTTT.

This chain connects TRBV30 to TRBJ2-3; 7 nucleotides line up with TRBD1. The CDR3 spans 14 residues. CDR1 GTSNPN and CDR2 SVGIG come from the germline V gene (reference sequence). After removal of 0 bases from V and 4 bases from J, the junction contained 4 bases not matched to a gene. Written as DNA, the CDR3 is TGTGCCTGGAGTGTACGAGGGGGCGCAGATACGCAGTATTTT. Its translation is CAWSVRGGADTQYF.

This chain joins TRBV2 and TRBJ2-1; 7 nucleotides align to TRBD1. The junction had 8 bases not matched to a gene; V was cut back by 5 bases and J by 10 bases. Germline CDR1 is SNHLY and CDR2 is FYNNEI. The CDR3 is 13 amino acids. The CDR3 spells CASSRDREYEQFF. The CDR3 nucleotides are TGTGCCAGCAGTAGAGACAGGGAGTACGAGCAGTTCTTC.

This clone was observed a few times. The chain employs TRBV7-2 and TRBJ2-1; 9 bases match TRBD2. Trimming removed 1 base from V and 8 bases from J; junction bases left unmatched: 9. The germline V gene encodes CDR1 SGHTA and CDR2 FQGNSA. The CDR3 consists of 16 residues. CDR3 DNA sequence: TGTGCCAGCAGCTTAGGTAGCGGGGGCCGGGGAGATGAGCAGTTCTTC. Translated: CASSLGSGGRGDEQFF.

J is TRBJ2-7 and V is TRBV7-2; TRBD2 matches 9 bases. The germline V gene encodes CDR1 SGHTA and CDR2 FQGNSA. The J segment lost 6 bases and the V segment lost 5 bases, leaving 5 bases of the junction unmatched. The CDR3 is 13 amino acids. The DNA for the CDR3 is TGTGCCAGCAGCCGGGGACTAGCCCCCGAGCAGTACTTC. It specifies CASSRGLAPEQYF.

CDR3 nucleotides: TGTGCCAGCAGTTCTCTAGCGGGAACCTACGAGCAGTACTTC. Protein product: CASSSLAGTYEQYF. The chain is built from TRBV25-1 and TRBJ2-7; 9 bases fit TRBD2. The junction had 4 bases not matched to a gene; V was cut back by 5 bases and J by 2 bases. Germline V gene lookup returns CDR1 MGHDK and CDR2 SYGVNS. The CDR3 sequence is 14 residues long.

This chain connects TRBV19 to TRBJ1-1; weak D call: TRBD1 (6 bases). The CDR3 contains 12 residues. Germline loops: CDR1 LNHDA, CDR2 SQIVND (reference sequence). V lost 3 bases and J 6 bases, leaving 8 bases between the germline ends. The CDR3: CASSIGTSEAFF. CDR3 DNA: TGTGCCAGTAGTATTGGGACATCTGAAGCTTTCTTT.

The genes are TRBV30 and TRBJ1-1; a weak D match, TRBD1 (6 bases). CDR3 length equals 15 residues. Deletions cut 4 bases from V and 7 bases from J, with 22 bases between. The germline V gene has CDR1 GTSNPN and CDR2 SVGIG (reference sequence). The CDR3 loop is CAWNGQGRGRGEAFF. In DNA, the CDR3 is TGTGCCTGGAATGGTCAGGGCAGGGGAAGGGGTGAAGCTTTCTTT.

Details on this clone: Other DNA sequences within the sample encode an identical CDR3. The rearrangement joins TRBV29-1 to TRBJ2-5; unclear D gene. The CDR3 is made up of 11 amino acids. Germline V gene data show CDR1 as SQVTM and CDR2 as ANQGSEA. V shed 4 bases and J shed 2 bases, with 5 bases lying between them. In nucleotides, the CDR3 is TGCAGCGTTGCTTTACAAGAGACCCAGTACTTC. Encoded protein: CSVALQETQYF.

There are many counts of this clone. The V and J genes are TRBV2 and TRBJ2-3; the match to TRBD2 covers 10 bases. Germline CDR1 SNHLY, CDR2 FYNNEI. The CDR3 sequence is 16 residues long. V lost 3 bases, J lost 3 bases, and 6 bases stayed unmatched. For the CDR3, the DNA is TGTGCCAGCAGTGAGGCTAGCGGGAGTTGGACAGATACGCAGTATTTT. Protein product: CASSEASGSWTDTQYF.

The chain couples TRBV5-1 to TRBJ1-1; 7 bases are shared with TRBD1. The length of the CDR3 is 14 residues. Trimming removed 2 bases from V and 3 bases from J; junction bases left unmatched: 4. Germline CDR1 and CDR2: SGHRS and YFSETQ. DNA for the CDR3: TGCGCCAGCAGCTTCGGACAGGAGGACACTGAAGCTTTCTTT. This codes for CASSFGQEDTEAFF. The full variable domain, its missing parts supplied by reference TRBV5-1 and TRBJ1-1, is KAGVTQTPRYLIKTRGQQVTLSCSPISGHRSVSWYQQTPGQGLQFLFEYFSETQRNKGNFPGRFSGRQFSNSRSEMNVSTLELGDSALYLCASSFGQEDTEAFFGQGTRLTVV.

The chain joins TRBV30 to TRBJ2-6; unclear D gene. Trimming cost V 3 bases and J 0 bases, with 9 bases left between them. The CDR3 is made up of 15 amino acids. Looked up from germline, CDR1 is GTSNPN and CDR2 is SVGIG (reference sequence). CDR3 DNA: TGTGCCTGGAGCCTACTGCCCTCTGGGGCCAACGTCCTGACTTTC. Its protein product is CAWSLLPSGANVLTF.

The chain combines TRBV19 with TRBJ2-7; D ambiguous. This CDR3 is 13 amino acids long. The ends were cut back, 4 bases at V and 0 bases at J, with 7 bases in the middle. In germline, CDR1 is LNHDA, CDR2 SQIVND (reference sequence). The CDR3 loop is CASSNTDSYEQYF. CDR3 sequence (DNA): TGTGCCAGTAGTAACACCGACTCCTACGAGCAGTACTTC.

The sample holds one count of this clone. This chain joins TRBV14 and TRBJ1-2; maybe TRBD1 (6 bases). With 3 bases removed from V and 7 bases from J, the gap between germline ends came to 12 bases. CDR1 SGHDN and CDR2 FVKESK come from the germline V gene. The length of the CDR3 is 13 residues. This CDR3 is CASSQTGPGGYTF. CDR3 bases: TGTGCCAGCAGCCAGACAGGTCCGGGTGGCTACACCTTC.

The chain has TRBV23-1 and TRBJ2-3, with D maybe TRBD1 (5 bases). TRBV23-1 is an ORF for which the function is uncertain. This CDR3 has 14 residues. Trimming left V 8 bases short and J 5 bases short, with 17 bases between. CDR3 in amino acids: CASPQVGAGDTQYF. CDR3 nucleotide sequence: TGCGCCAGCCCACAGGTTGGGGCTGGAGATACGCAGTATTTT.

The chain carries TRBV28 and TRBJ2-7, with TRBD1 matching 8 bases. From germline, CDR1 is MDHEN and CDR2 SYDVKM. This CDR3 is 17 amino acids long. With 0 bases clipped from V and 2 bases from J, the junction kept 9 bases outside the gene matches. In DNA form, the CDR3 reads TGTGCCAGCAGTTTATGGTCAGGGGGCAAGGGCACCTACGAGCAGTACTTC. It specifies CASSLWSGGKGTYEQYF.

This clone occurred a few times. The CDR3 sequence is CASSLTANTEAFF. The CDR3 region has the DNA TGCGCCAGCAGCTTGACAGCGAACACTGAAGCTTTCTTT. This chain uses TRBV5-1 with TRBJ1-1; D unresolved. Germline V gene data show CDR1 as SGHRS and CDR2 as YFSETQ. Trimming shortened V by 1 base and J by 1 base, and 5 bases separated the two germline ends. CDR3 length: 13 amino acids.

V is TRBV29-1 and J is TRBJ1-2, with TRBD1 as a possible D gene (6 bases). CDR1 and CDR2 from the germline V gene are SQVTM and ANQGSEA. The CDR3 has 17 residues. V gave up 1 base and J gave up 6 bases, with 24 bases separating them. The CDR3 nucleotides read TGCAGCGTTGAAGTCTATAGGGGGACGGACTTAACCAATGGCTACACCTTC. Translated: CSVEVYRGTDLTNGYTF.

The chain recombines TRBV6-5 with TRBJ2-7, with a weak D call TRBD1 (6 bases). The CDR3 consists of 13 residues. Germline V lookup: CDR1 MNHEY, CDR2 SVGAGI. V lost 8 bases to trimming and J lost 3 bases, with 14 bases between them. CDR3 loop: CASVGQAVYEQYF. The CDR3 nucleotides are TGTGCCAGCGTGGGACAAGCCGTCTACGAGCAGTACTTC.

J is TRBJ2-3 and V is TRBV6-5, with a tentative D call TRBD1 (5 bases). CDR1 and CDR2 (germline): MNHEY, SVGAGI. V was trimmed by 6 bases and J by 0 bases, leaving 10 bases between them. This CDR3 has 14 amino acids. The CDR3 bases are TGTGCCAGCAGCAGGGTAGTCAGCACAGATACGCAGTATTTT. This translates into CASSRVVSTDTQYF.